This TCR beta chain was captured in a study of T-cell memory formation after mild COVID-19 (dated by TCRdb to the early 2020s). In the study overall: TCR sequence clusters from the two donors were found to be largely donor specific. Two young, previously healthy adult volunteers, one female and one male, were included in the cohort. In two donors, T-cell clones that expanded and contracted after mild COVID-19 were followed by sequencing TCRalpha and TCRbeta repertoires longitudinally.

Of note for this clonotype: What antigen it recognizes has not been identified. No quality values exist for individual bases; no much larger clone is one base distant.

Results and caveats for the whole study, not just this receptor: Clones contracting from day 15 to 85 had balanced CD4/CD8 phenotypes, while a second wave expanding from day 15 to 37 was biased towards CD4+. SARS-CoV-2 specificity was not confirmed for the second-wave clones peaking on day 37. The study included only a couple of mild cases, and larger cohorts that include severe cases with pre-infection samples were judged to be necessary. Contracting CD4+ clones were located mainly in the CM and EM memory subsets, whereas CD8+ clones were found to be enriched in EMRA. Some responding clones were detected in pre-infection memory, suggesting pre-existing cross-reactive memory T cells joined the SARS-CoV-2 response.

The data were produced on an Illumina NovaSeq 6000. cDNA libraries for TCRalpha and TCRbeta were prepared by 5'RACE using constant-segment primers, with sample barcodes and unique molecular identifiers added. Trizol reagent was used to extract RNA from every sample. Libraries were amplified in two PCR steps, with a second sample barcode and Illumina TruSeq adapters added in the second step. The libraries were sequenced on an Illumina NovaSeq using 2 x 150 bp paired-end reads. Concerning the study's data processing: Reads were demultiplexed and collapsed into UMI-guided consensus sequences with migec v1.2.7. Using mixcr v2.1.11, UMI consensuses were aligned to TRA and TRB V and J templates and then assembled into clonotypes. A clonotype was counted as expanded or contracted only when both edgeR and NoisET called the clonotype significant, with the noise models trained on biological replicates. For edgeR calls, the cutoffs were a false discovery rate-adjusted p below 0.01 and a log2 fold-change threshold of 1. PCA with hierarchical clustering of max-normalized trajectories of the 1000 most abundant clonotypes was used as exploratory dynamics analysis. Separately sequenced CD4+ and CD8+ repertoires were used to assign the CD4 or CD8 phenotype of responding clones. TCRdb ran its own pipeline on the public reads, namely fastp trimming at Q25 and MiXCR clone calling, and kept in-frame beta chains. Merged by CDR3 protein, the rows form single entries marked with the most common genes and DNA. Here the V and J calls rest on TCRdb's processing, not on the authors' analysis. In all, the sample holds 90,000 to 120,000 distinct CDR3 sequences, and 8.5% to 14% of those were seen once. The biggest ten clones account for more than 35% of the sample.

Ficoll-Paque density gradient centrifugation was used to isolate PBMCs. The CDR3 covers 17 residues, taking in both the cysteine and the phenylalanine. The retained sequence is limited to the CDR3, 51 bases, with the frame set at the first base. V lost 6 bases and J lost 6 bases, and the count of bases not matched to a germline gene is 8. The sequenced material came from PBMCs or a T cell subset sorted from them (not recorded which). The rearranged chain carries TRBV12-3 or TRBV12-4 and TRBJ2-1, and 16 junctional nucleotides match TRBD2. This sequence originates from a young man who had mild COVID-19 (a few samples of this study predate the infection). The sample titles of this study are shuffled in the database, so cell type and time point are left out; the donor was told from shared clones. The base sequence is TGTGCCAGCAGACCGGGACTAGCGGGGGGGCCTGGCAATGAGCAGTTCTTC. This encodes CASRPGLAGGPGNEQFF.